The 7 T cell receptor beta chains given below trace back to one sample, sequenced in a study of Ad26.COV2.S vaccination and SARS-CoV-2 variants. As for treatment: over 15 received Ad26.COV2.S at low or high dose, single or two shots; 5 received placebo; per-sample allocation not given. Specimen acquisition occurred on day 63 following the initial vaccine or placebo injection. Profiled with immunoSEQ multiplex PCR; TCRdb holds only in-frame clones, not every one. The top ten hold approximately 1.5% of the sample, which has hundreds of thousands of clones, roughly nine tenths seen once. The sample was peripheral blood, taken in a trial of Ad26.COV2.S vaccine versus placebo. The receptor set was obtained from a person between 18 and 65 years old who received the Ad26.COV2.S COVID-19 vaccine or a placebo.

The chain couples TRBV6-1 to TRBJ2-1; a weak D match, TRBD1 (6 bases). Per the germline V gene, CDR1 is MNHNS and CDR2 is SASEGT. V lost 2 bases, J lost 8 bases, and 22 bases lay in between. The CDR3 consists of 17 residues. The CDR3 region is CASSEWVGAPALYEQFF. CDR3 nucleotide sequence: TGTGCCAGCAGTGAATGGGTGGGGGCCCCGGCCCTTTATGAGCAGTTCTTC.

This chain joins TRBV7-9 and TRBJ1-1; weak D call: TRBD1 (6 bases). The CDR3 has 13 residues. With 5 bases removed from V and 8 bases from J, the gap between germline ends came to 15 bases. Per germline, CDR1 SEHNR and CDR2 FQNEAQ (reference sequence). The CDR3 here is CASSPSTGLEAFF. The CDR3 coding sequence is TGTGCCAGCAGCCCTTCGACAGGATTAGAAGCTTTCTTT.

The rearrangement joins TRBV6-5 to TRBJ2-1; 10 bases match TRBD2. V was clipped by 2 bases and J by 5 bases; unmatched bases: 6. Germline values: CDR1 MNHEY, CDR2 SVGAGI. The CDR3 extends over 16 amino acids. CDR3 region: CASSYLGLAEHNEQFF. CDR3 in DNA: TGTGCCAGCAGTTACCTCGGACTAGCGGAGCACAATGAGCAGTTCTTC.

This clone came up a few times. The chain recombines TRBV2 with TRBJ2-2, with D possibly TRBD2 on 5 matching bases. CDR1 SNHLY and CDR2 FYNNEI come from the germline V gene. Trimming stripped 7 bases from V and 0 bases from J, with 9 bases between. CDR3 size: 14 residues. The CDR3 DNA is TGTGCCAGCAATCCTAGCCCGAACACCGGGGAGCTGTTTTTT. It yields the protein CASNPSPNTGELFF.

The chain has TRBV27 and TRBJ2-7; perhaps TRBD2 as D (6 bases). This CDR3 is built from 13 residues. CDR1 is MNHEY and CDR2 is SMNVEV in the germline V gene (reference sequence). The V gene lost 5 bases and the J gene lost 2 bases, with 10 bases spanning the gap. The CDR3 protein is CASSGGAAYEQYF. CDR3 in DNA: TGTGCCAGCAGTGGAGGGGCCGCCTACGAGCAGTACTTC.

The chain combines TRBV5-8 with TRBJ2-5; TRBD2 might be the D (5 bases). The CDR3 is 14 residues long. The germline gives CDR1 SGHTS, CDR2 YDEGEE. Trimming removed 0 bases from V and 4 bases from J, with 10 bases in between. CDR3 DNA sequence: TGTGCCAGCAGCTTGGATGGGGAGATAGAGACCCAGTACTTC. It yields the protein CASSLDGEIETQYF.

The DNA for the CDR3 is TGTGCCGCCCGAGGGGGGAAACAGCCCCAGCATTTT. Translated: CAARGGKQPQHF. This chain uses TRBV19 with TRBJ1-5; D is possibly TRBD1 (6 bases). The V and J ends lost 11 bases and 7 bases respectively, with 15 bases between them. The CDR3 consists of 12 residues. Looked up from germline, CDR1 is LNHDA and CDR2 is SQIVND (reference sequence).